This T cell receptor beta chain originates from a study of Ad26.COV2.S vaccination and SARS-CoV-2 variants. Points from the study as a whole: Vaccinated and placebo-treated recipients had similar non-spike TCR breadth.

CDR3 size: 12 residues. Trimming left V 0 bases short and J 5 bases short, with 4 bases between. As to this clone: The antigen remains unidentified.

As to treatment: some 20 received Ad26.COV2.S at low or high dose, single or two shots; 5 received placebo; per-sample allocation not given. On day 63 after the first injection, vaccine and placebo recipients gave samples. Sequencing used immunoSEQ multiplex PCR; TCRdb keeps in-frame clones, though not all of them. The profile shows 350,000 to 500,000 clones, about nine tenths of them singletons. This rearrangement joins TRBV12-3 or TRBV12-4 to TRBJ2-5; D ambiguous. The TCR comes from a person between 18 and 60 years old who received the Ad26.COV2.S COVID-19 vaccine or a placebo. Here the sequenced sample was peripheral blood, taken in a trial of Ad26.COV2.S vaccine versus placebo. For the CDR3, the DNA is TGTGCCAGCAGTTTAGCATTGGAGACCCAGTACTTC. This translates into CASSLALETQYF.